The rows below give T cell receptor beta chains drawn from one sample of a study of shared clonotypes between healthy human individuals. Here immunoSEQ multiplex PCR was the method, and the copy in TCRdb shows in-frame clones only, minus some. Seen here are about 480,000 clones, 75% to 80% observed once, and the top ten hold under 15%. The sequenced sample consisted of PBMCs. The source is a woman aged 40 to 50 in good health. Some clones in this sample may be carry-over from other donors' samples. Both conserved end residues are part of each CDR3. D genes are given only for firm matches. Some rows mark clone size as missing; the rest say once, few, many or name a class of expanded clone.

.,TRBD1,TRBV9,TRBJ1-2,TGTGCCAGCAGCCCCGATTCCGGGACAGGCCTCTACTATGGCTACACCTTC,CASSPDSGTGLYYGYTF
.,.,TRBV2,TRBJ2-1,TGTGCCAGCAGAGAAGCTGGGAATGAGCAGTTCTTC,CASREAGNEQFF
few,.,TRBV28,TRBJ1-2,TGTGCCAGCAGTTTCGGCAGTGTCGGTGGCTACACCTTC,CASSFGSVGGYTF
.,TRBD1,TRBV5-5,TRBJ2-1,TGTGCCAGCAGCCAGGACAGGTCCTACAATGAGCAGTTCTTC,CASSQDRSYNEQFF
few,TRBD1,TRBV30,TRBJ1-2,TGTGCCTGGAGTGTACTAGAGGGGGCGGGCGGCTACACCTTC,CAWSVLEGAGGYTF
.,.,TRBV11-2,TRBJ2-7,TGTGCCAGCAGCTTATCCGGGTATGGCGAGCAGTACTTC,CASSLSGYGEQYF
.,.,TRBV14,TRBJ2-1,TGTGCCAGCAGTCGTGACAATGAGCAGTTCTTC,CASSRDNEQFF
.,.,TRBV2,TRBJ1-1,TGTGCCAGCACCCCCTCGGCAGAGCTAAACACTGAAGCTTTCTTT,CASTPSAELNTEAFF
.,.,TRBV11-1,TRBJ2-1,TGTGCCAGCAGCTTGGGCTACGGAGTGCAGTTCTTC,CASSLGYGVQFF
.,TRBD2,TRBV30,TRBJ2-1,TGTGCCTGGAGGATCTCTAGCGGGACCTCCAATGAGCAGTTCTTC,CAWRISSGTSNEQFF
.,.,TRBV7-9,TRBJ1-1,TGTGCCAGCAGGGGAGAGGGCTCGGCGACTGAAGCTTTCTTT,CASRGEGSATEAFF
.,.,TRBV5-8,TRBJ2-1,TGTGCCAGCAGCTTGGCGGTGAGCTCCTACAATGAGCAGTTCTTC,CASSLAVSSYNEQFF
once,TRBD1,TRBV28,TRBJ1-4,TGTGCCAGCACTGAAGTACAGGGGAGCGATGAAAAACTGTTTTTT,CASTEVQGSDEKLFF
.,TRBD1,TRBV27,TRBJ1-2,TGTGCCAGCGGAGGACAGGGTCACTATGGCTACACCTTC,CASGGQGHYGYTF
.,TRBD1,TRBV5-6,TRBJ1-2,TGTGCCAGCAGCCCGGGGACAGGGGCCAACTATGGCTACACCTTC,CASSPGTGANYGYTF
.,.,TRBV11-1,TRBJ2-1,TGTGCCAGCAGCTCAAGGGGGAGAAGCTCCTACAATGAGCAGTTCTTC,CASSSRGRSSYNEQFF
once,TRBD1,TRBV7-3,TRBJ2-7,TGTGCCAGCAGCAGGAGACAGGGGGGCGAGCAGTACTTC,CASSRRQGGEQYF
few,.,TRBV20-1,TRBJ1-2,TGCAGTGCTAGAGATCAGTATGGCTACACCTTC,CSARDQYGYTF
.,.,TRBV7-8,TRBJ2-1,TGTGCCAGCAGCCAACCATACAGGGAAGGCTCCTACAATGAGCAGTTCTTC,CASSQPYREGSYNEQFF
few,.,TRBV6-5,TRBJ2-5,TGTGCCAGCAGTTACCAAGAGACCCAGTACTTC,CASSYQETQYF
.,.,TRBV6-5,TRBJ2-5,TGTGCCAGCAGTTACTCGGGGGCCGAGACCCAGTACTTC,CASSYSGAETQYF
few,TRBD1,TRBV9,TRBJ2-7,TGTGCCAGCAGCGTAAGCCCTCGGACAGGGAACTACGAGCAGTACTTC,CASSVSPRTGNYEQYF
.,.,TRBV4-1,TRBJ2-3,TGCGCCAGCAGCCAAGACTCCATTTTTACGCAGTATTTT,CASSQDSIFTQYF
.,.,TRBV30,TRBJ2-7,TGTGCCTGGAGTCCCCGGATTAGCGAGATCTACGAGCAGTACTTC,CAWSPRISEIYEQYF
.,TRBD1,TRBV7-3,TRBJ2-5,TGTGCCAGCAGCGTACAGGGGGAGGAGACCCAGTACTTC,CASSVQGEETQYF
.,TRBD2,TRBV5-6,TRBJ2-7,TGTGCCAGCAGCTTACAAGTTAGCGGGGGGACCTACGAGCAGTACTTC,CASSLQVSGGTYEQYF
.,.,TRBV28,TRBJ2-1,TGTGCCAGCAGTGTATGGACTATAATCGGGCAGTTCTTC,CASSVWTIIGQFF
once,TRBD2,TRBV7-8,TRBJ2-1,TGTGCCAGCAGCTTACGTTATTCGAGAAGCGGGGCCTACAATGAGCAGTTCTTC,CASSLRYSRSGAYNEQFF
.,.,TRBV28,TRBJ2-1,TGTGCCAGCAGTTCCGCCGGGACCGATCTCGATGAGCAGTTCTTC,CASSSAGTDLDEQFF
.,TRBD2,TRBV29-1,TRBJ2-1,TGCAGCGTAGAGACGACTAGCGGGATTCCCAAGCAGTTCTTC,CSVETTSGIPKQFF
few,.,TRBV9,TRBJ2-2,TGTGCCAGCAGCTTAGGACCGCTGAACACCGGGGAGCTGTTTTTT,CASSLGPLNTGELFF
.,.,TRBV5-4,TRBJ2-5,TGTGCCAGCAGCCAGGGGACAGAGACCCAGTACTTC,CASSQGTETQYF
.,.,TRBV18,TRBJ1-4,TGTGCCAGCTCACCGAGGGTAGGGGCCAACAATGAAAAACTGTTTTTT,CASSPRVGANNEKLFF
.,TRBD2,TRBV5-6,TRBJ2-1,TGTGCCAGCAGCTTGGCCGGGGCTAGCGGGAGCCTCTACAATGAGCAGTTCTTC,CASSLAGASGSLYNEQFF
few,TRBD2,TRBV2,TRBJ2-2,TGTGCCAGCAACGGGCTAGCGGGAGGCGGGGAGCTGTTTTTT,CASNGLAGGGELFF
.,.,TRBV28,TRBJ2-2,TGTGCCAGCAGTTTTCCGGGTGAAGGGGGTCTGGCGGGAGCAATTAACACCGGGGAGCTGTTTTTT,CASSFPGEGGLAGAINTGELFF
.,.,TRBV28,TRBJ2-1,TGTGCCAGCAGTTTAAGTGGGGGCGGCGGGGGCAATGAGCAGTTCTTC,CASSLSGGGGGNEQFF
few,.,TRBV7-8,TRBJ1-1,TGTGCCAGCAGCTGGGGACCGAACACTGAAGCTTTCTTT,CASSWGPNTEAFF
.,TRBD1,TRBV9,TRBJ2-7,TGTGCCAGCAGCGTAGCTACGGGCGGGACAGGGCTAGCCGAGCAGTACTTC,CASSVATGGTGLAEQYF
.,.,TRBV28,TRBJ2-5,TGTGCCAGCAGTTCCCCCGAGGGGCAGGCAGAGACCCAGTACTTC,CASSSPEGQAETQYF
.,.,TRBV11-2,TRBJ2-1,TGTGCCAGCAGCTTAGGCGGGGTGAATGAGCAGTTCTTC,CASSLGGVNEQFF
.,TRBD1,TRBV5-6,TRBJ1-4,TGTGCCAGCAGACGACAGGGCCGGGAAAAACTGTTTTTT,CASRRQGREKLFF
.,.,TRBV27,TRBJ2-1,TGTGCCAGCAGTTTAGACGTCACGTCGGGGCAGTTCTTC,CASSLDVTSGQFF
few,.,TRBV7-9,TRBJ1-1,TGTGCCAGCAGCTTATTATCCAAGGGAGAAGCTTTCTTT,CASSLLSKGEAFF
.,TRBD1,TRBV6-6,TRBJ2-1,TGTGCCAGCAGCCGGGACAGGTACAATGAGCAGTTCTTC,CASSRDRYNEQFF